The 17 T cell receptor beta chains below come from one sample, sequenced in a study of T cell repertoires in cytomegalovirus infection. These receptors' antigens are unknown. TCRdb recomputed calls from the reads with MiXCR, one row per CDR3 protein. The sample shows hundreds of thousands of distinct CDR3 sequences, under 55% of them seen only once. The specimen was cultured PBMCs, collected from culture after CMV antigen stimulation. The source of these receptors is a human donor in good health (CMV status not recorded). Some clones in this sample may be carry-over from other donors' samples.

CDR3 DNA: TGTGCCGTGGCTCCCAGACGCCAGCCCCAGCATTTT. It translates to CAVAPRRQPQHF. The V call is TRBV28, the J call TRBJ1-5; D remains unclear. This CDR3 contains 12 residues. V dropped 11 bases and J dropped 7 bases, with 15 bases sitting between them. The V gene's germline CDR1 is MDHEN and CDR2 SYDVKM.

The chain joins TRBV6-5 to TRBJ1-6; D is unresolved. Deletions cut 5 bases from V and 6 bases from J, with 23 bases between. Germline lookup yields CDR1 MNHEY and CDR2 SVGAGI. CDR3 length: 18 amino acids. The CDR3 DNA sequence: TGTGCCAGCAGTACTCTGGGTTCCGGGAGAGGACTTAATTCACCCCTCCACTTT. Amino acid sequence: CASSTLGSGRGLNSPLHF.

The rearrangement links TRBV9 to TRBJ1-1, with a weak D call TRBD1 (5 bases). Trimming took off 0 bases at V and 4 bases at J, with 16 bases between the two ends. CDR1 and CDR2 from the germline V gene are SGDLS and YYNGEE. The CDR3 consists of 16 residues. DNA for the CDR3: TGTGCCAGCAGCGTAGGCCCCCGCCGGGGCGGCACTGAAGCTTTCTTT. Its protein is CASSVGPRRGGTEAFF.

V and J are TRBV7-8 and TRBJ2-7; the D is unclear. Looked up from germline, CDR1 is SGHVS and CDR2 is FQNEAQ. This CDR3 comprises 14 residues. Trimming shortened V by 5 bases and J by 5 bases, and 16 bases separated the two germline ends. The CDR3 DNA is TGTGCCAGCAGCGCGTGGGTTGGGCCCCACGAGCAGTACTTC. Protein product: CASSAWVGPHEQYF.

This clonotype was recorded a few times. This chain uses TRBV6-6 with TRBJ1-3; D not resolved. The CDR3 loop spans 17 amino acids. V was clipped by 5 bases and J by 1 base, with 18 bases between them. The germline gives CDR1 MNHNY, CDR2 SVGAGI (reference sequence). The CDR3 spells CASSHLFAFGSGNTIYF. CDR3 in DNA: TGTGCCAGCAGTCATCTTTTCGCTTTCGGGTCTGGAAACACCATATATTTT.

V usage is TRBV9 and J usage is TRBJ1-2, with D unresolved. The germline CDR1 and CDR2 sequences are SGDLS and YYNGEE. The CDR3 is 15 amino acids. Trimming removed 3 bases from V and 0 bases from J, with 12 bases in between. The CDR3 loop reads CASSEGTTSNYGYTF. The CDR3 DNA reads TGTGCCAGCAGCGAGGGCACAACCTCTAACTATGGCTACACCTTC.

This clonotype was detected once. This chain uses TRBV12-3 or TRBV12-4 with TRBJ1-4; 7 positions agree with TRBD1. With 4 bases clipped from V and 2 bases from J, the junction kept 4 bases outside the gene matches. The CDR3 runs 15 residues. This CDR3 reads CASSSNRGTNEKLFF. The CDR3 nucleotides read TGTGCCAGCAGTTCAAACAGGGGTACTAATGAAAAACTGTTTTTT.

The chain joins TRBV6-8 to TRBJ1-2, with no clear D. V shed 4 bases and J shed 2 bases, with 8 bases lying between them. The CDR3 covers 13 residues. Per germline, CDR1 MNHGY and CDR2 SAAAGT. This CDR3 is CASSSERNYGYTF. The CDR3, as DNA: TGTGCCAGCAGTTCTGAACGGAACTATGGCTACACCTTC.

This clonotype was observed at least ten times. The chain links TRBV7-9 to TRBJ2-5; 9 positions agree with TRBD2. In germline, CDR1 is SEHNR, CDR2 FQNEAQ (reference sequence). Trimming cost V 2 bases and J 1 base; bases outside gene matches: 5. CDR3 length equals 16 residues. The CDR3 protein is CASSLLAGAFQETQYF. The CDR3, as DNA: TGTGCCAGCAGCTTATTAGCGGGGGCCTTCCAAGAGACCCAGTACTTC.

The chain employs TRBV5-1 and TRBJ1-6, with D maybe TRBD1 (6 bases). Trimming removed 2 bases from V and 7 bases from J, with 10 bases in between. From germline, CDR1 is SGHRS and CDR2 YFSETQ. The CDR3 is 14 amino acids. The CDR3 bases are TGCGCCAGCAGCTTCAACAGGGACAATTCACCCCTCCACTTT. Translating it yields CASSFNRDNSPLHF.

The CDR3 nucleotides are TGTGCCAGCATCTCGGGGGCCGGTCAGCCCCAGCATTTT. Translating it yields CASISGAGQPQHF. The chain couples TRBV6-1 to TRBJ1-5; D may be TRBD1 (6 bases). Germline values: CDR1 MNHNS, CDR2 SASEGT. Trimming took 7 bases from V and 6 from J, leaving 13 bases between them. The CDR3 has 13 residues.

This clonotype was recorded a few times. CDR3 sequence (DNA): TGTGCCAGCGTAGAGGACAGGGCCCTGACCTATGGCTACACCTTC. Protein: CASVEDRALTYGYTF. The V and J genes are TRBV12-3 or TRBV12-4 and TRBJ1-2; 8 nucleotides align to TRBD1. Trimming cost V 8 bases and J 4 bases; bases outside gene matches: 12. The CDR3 runs 15 residues.

This clonotype was counted between two and nine times. This sequence joins TRBV5-5 and TRBJ2-3; TRBD2 matches 8 bases. Germline V lookup: CDR1 SGHKS, CDR2 YYEKEE (reference sequence). After removal of 3 bases from V and 2 bases from J, the junction contained 8 bases not matched to a gene. This CDR3 contains 16 residues. The CDR3 region is CASSSSGRIFTDTQYF. The CDR3 DNA reads TGTGCCAGCAGCTCCAGCGGGAGAATATTCACAGATACGCAGTATTTT.

The chain couples TRBV7-2 to TRBJ2-2; no clear D. Germline CDR1 reads SGHTA; CDR2 reads FQGNSA. The CDR3 consists of 16 residues. V was trimmed by 1 base and J by 3 bases, leaving 12 bases between them. The CDR3 region has the DNA TGTGCCAGCAGCTTAGGCAGGCCGCGGTACACCGGGGAGCTGTTTTTT. As protein: CASSLGRPRYTGELFF.

This chain connects TRBV12-5 to TRBJ2-1; a possible D gene is TRBD1 (6 bases). The CDR3 runs to 14 residues. CDR1 and CDR2 from the germline V gene are LGHNT and FRNRAP. Deletions cut 9 bases from V and 3 bases from J, with 15 bases between. In DNA, the CDR3 is TGTGCTAGCGGTACAGGGAGCTTCTACAATGAGCAGTTCTTC. Encoded protein: CASGTGSFYNEQFF.

The chain uses TRBV19 and TRBJ2-1, with TRBD1 matching 7 bases. Germline-derived CDR1 and CDR2 are LNHDA and SQIVND (reference sequence). The CDR3 spans 16 residues. V dropped 5 bases and J dropped 5; count of bases not matched to a gene: 12. The CDR3 nucleotides read TGTGCCAGTAGTGTATACAGGGGCGGTCTCGACAATGAGCAGTTCTTC. Encoded protein: CASSVYRGGLDNEQFF.

This clonotype was detected many times. This chain uses TRBV7-2 with TRBJ1-1, with D possibly TRBD1 on 6 matching bases. V shed 5 bases and J shed 0 bases, with 13 bases lying between them. In germline, CDR1 is SGHTA, CDR2 FQGNSA. The CDR3 contains 15 residues. The CDR3 is CASSVTGHLNTEAFF. The CDR3, as DNA: TGTGCCAGCAGCGTCACGGGACACCTGAACACTGAAGCTTTCTTT.